The T cell receptor (beta chain) under discussion was sequenced for a study of cytomegalovirus exposure and HLA in healthy donors. V lost 2 bases and J lost 5; bases outside the gene matches: 3. This CDR3 comprises 14 residues. Germline loops: CDR1 SGHNT, CDR2 YENEEA. With regard to this clone: Its antigen is unidentified.

Generated by immunoSEQ multiplex PCR, the TCRdb table keeps only in-frame clones and is missing some. The sample records 71,000 or so clones, approximately 95% being singletons. Whole-study results and caveats: Confirmation in vitro established that a few CMV-associated chains were specific for CMV antigens. Cytomegalovirus association was assigned to 150 to 200 TCR beta chains.

This TCR derives from a woman aged 18-30 years in good health and CMV-seronegative. The chain recombines TRBV11-3 with TRBJ2-1; TRBD2 matches at 7 bases. Sequencing was performed on PBMCs. The CDR3 DNA reads as TGTGCCAGCAGCTTAAGGGACTACCACAATGAGCAGTTCTTC. Translating gives CASSLRDYHNEQFF.